The present entry profiles one T cell receptor (beta chain) with its context. The data are from a study of T cell changes during pregnancy in multiple sclerosis. The CDR3 covers 13 residues. Germline CDR1 and CDR2: SGHTA and FQGNSA. Deletions cut 1 base from V and 5 bases from J, with 7 bases between. This table comes from immunoSEQ multiplex PCR, and its TCRdb copy is limited to in-frame clones, with some not included. The sample has 30,000 to 40,000 clones, roughly 90% seen once. The input for sequencing was CD4+ T cells from peripheral blood mononuclear cells, taken after pregnancy. This chain uses TRBV7-2 with TRBJ2-3; TRBD2 might be the D (6 bases). This sequence was found in a female donor in good health, enrolled as a control in a pregnancy study. Here the CDR3 DNA reads TGTGCCAGCAGCTTAGACGGGGGAGATACGCAGTATTTT. This sequence encodes CASSLDGGDTQYF. Full variable domain (rest looked up from reference TRBV7-2 and TRBJ2-3): GAGVSQSPSNKVTEKGKDVELRCDPISGHTALYWYRQSLGQGLEFLIYFQGNSAPDKSGLPSDRFSAERTGGSVSTLTIQRTQQEDSAVYLCASSLDGGDTQYFGPGTRLTVL.